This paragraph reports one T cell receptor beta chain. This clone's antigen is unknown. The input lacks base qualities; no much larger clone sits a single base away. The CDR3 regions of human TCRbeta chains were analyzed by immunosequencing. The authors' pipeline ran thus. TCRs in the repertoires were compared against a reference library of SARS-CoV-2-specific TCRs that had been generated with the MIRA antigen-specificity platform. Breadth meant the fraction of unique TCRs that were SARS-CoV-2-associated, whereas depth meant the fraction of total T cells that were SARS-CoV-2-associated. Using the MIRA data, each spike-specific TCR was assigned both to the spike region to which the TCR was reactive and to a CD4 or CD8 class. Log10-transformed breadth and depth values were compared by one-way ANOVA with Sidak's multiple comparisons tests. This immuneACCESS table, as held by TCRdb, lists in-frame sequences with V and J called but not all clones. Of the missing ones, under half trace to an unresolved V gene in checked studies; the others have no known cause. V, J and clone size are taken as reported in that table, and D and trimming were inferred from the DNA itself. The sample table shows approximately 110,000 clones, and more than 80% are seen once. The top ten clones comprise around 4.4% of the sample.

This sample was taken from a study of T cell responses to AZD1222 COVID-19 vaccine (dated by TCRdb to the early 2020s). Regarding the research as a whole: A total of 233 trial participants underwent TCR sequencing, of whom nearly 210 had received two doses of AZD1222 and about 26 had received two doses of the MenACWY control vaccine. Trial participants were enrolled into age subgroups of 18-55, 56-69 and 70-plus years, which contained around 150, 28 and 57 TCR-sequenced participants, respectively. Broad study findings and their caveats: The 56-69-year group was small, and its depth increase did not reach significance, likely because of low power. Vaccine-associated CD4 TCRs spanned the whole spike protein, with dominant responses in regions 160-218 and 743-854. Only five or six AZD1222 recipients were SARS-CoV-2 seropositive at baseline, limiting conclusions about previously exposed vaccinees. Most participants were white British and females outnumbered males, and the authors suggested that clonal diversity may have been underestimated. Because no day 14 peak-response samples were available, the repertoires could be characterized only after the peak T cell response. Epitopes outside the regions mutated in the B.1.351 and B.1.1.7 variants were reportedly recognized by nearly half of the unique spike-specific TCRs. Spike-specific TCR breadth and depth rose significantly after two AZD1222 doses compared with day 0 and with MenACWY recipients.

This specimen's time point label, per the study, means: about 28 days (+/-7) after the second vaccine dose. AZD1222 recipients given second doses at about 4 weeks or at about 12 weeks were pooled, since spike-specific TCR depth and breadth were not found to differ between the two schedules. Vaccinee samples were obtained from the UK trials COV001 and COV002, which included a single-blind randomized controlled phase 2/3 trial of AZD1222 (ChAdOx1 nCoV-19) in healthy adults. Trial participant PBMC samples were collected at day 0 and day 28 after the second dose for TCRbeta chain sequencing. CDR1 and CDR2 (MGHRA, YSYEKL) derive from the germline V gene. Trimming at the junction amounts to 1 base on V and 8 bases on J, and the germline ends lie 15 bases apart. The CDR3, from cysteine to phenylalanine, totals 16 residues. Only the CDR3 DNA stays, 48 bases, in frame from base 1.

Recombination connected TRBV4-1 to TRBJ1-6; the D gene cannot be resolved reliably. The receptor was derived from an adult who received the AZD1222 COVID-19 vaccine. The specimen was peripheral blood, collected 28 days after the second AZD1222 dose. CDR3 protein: CASSQVPAGEYSPLHF. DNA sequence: TGCGCCAGCAGCCAAGTACCTGCTGGGGAGTATTCACCCCTCCACTTT.